This T cell receptor beta chain is from a study of Graves' ophthalmopathy and Graves' hyperthyroidism (dated by TCRdb to 2016 to 2019). Concerning the study at large: Peripheral blood was collected at initial diagnosis, prior to any treatment. To tell Graves' ophthalmopathy apart from Graves' hyperthyroidism, and to predict which patients would progress to ophthalmopathy, the study relied on TCR beta repertoire signatures. In total, 135 blood samples were TCR-sequenced: 43 ophthalmopathy, 80 or so hyperthyroidism and roughly 17 hyperthyroidism-to-ophthalmopathy patients. To explore V-J signatures distinguishing ophthalmopathy from hyperthyroidism, a discovery set of about a hundred patients (around 44 ophthalmopathy, 57 stable hyperthyroidism) was enrolled. For independent validation, a separate cohort was made up of 18 to 20 hyperthyroidism patients plus 17 patients who later progressed from hyperthyroidism to ophthalmopathy. T-cell repertoires of thyroid tissue and blood were compared in about 6 hyperthyroidism patients. Following sampling, methimazole starting at 30 mg daily was administered to hyperthyroidism patients, and high-dose intravenous methylprednisolone was administered to ophthalmopathy patients. For training and testing, the 100 or so patients in the discovery cohort were randomly divided in a 7:3 ratio.

Stable hyperthyroidism was defined as no progression to ophthalmopathy within 18 months of follow-up. The hyperthyroidism patients were 18 to 65 years old and newly diagnosed, with a disease duration of less than 2 months. Patients with other autoimmune diseases, uncontrolled infections, pregnancy or lactation were excluded from the study. Diagnosis was based on clinical symptoms, serum thyroxine, TRAb, thyroid ultrasound and orbital computed tomography. Using Ficoll-Paque density gradient centrifugation, PBMCs were isolated from less than 11 ml of fresh peripheral blood. Total RNA was extracted with Trizol reagent and quality-checked on an Agilent 2100 Bioanalyzer. Results and caveats for the whole study, not just this receptor: No statistical method was used to predetermine the sample size, and group allocation was not hidden from the investigators. Ophthalmopathy was separated from stable hyperthyroidism by the 13-signature model with 87.88% sensitivity and around 81% specificity in cross-validation and with 80%/75% in the test set. In validation, the model predicted ophthalmopathy progression with about 71% sensitivity and 72% to 80% specificity; 12 predicted patients were CT-confirmed with GO in a median of approximately 6.5 months. Among expanded thyroid clonotypes with frequency above 0.001, most also showed up in blood, which suggests that blood repertoires may reflect the thyroid immune response.

V loses 4 bases of germline sequence and J loses 7 bases, and the interval between the two ends is 16 bases. Reading the germline V gene gives CDR1 SGHTA and CDR2 FQGTGA. The CDR3 starts with the cysteine, ends with the phenylalanine, and has 14 residues. The retained sequence is limited to the CDR3, 42 bases, with the frame set at the first base. This clonotype was detected many times. Its target antigen remains unknown. Base-call qualities are not available, and no considerably larger clone is one nucleotide away. For repertoire sequencing, the TCR beta CDR3 regions were amplified from RNA transcripts. HTBI primers and the Qiagen OneStep RT-PCR kit were used in a first-round RT-PCR, which was followed by a second-round multiplex PCR, size selection and purification. The libraries underwent paired-end sequencing with 100 bp reads on an Illumina HiSeq2000. The original pipeline was this. Reads were processed with SOAPnuke, discarding reads with adapters, uncalled bases, mean Phred below 15, or no exact constant-primer or identifier match. COPE v1.2.5 was used to merge the high-quality paired reads. Each unique nucleotide sequence was defined as a clonotype, and clonotypes were aligned to IMGT TRB V, D and J references with MiTCR v1.1. The analysis was limited to V-J combinations with a frequency above 0.0001, which together covered 99.2% of repertoires. For each V-J combination, a TCR clonal expansion and chaos score was defined as F50 clonal expansion divided by the chaos observed in the TCRdist matrix. Welch's t-statistics and random forest were used to narrow the features down to more than 10 V-J combinations, which were then fed into a naive Bayes classifier. The similarity between thyroid and blood repertoires was quantified using the Morisita-Horn index. The raw public reads went through TCRdb reprocessing: fastp at Q25, MiXCR clone calling, in-frame beta chains kept. Entries that share a CDR3 protein sequence are merged under the most common genes and DNA. TCRdb assigned the V and J calls; the authors' analysis was not used. The table for this sample lists hundreds of thousands of distinct CDR3 sequences; around a fifth of them were counted only once. Jointly, the top ten make up roughly 3% of the sample.

Source material: peripheral blood. The sequence joins TRBV7-3 to TRBJ1-1; tentative D gene TRBD1, with 6 bases matching. The TCR was taken from a young woman with stable Graves' hyperthyroidism. Donor details come from another sample of the same person, matched by shared clones. Here the CDR3 is given as CASSSRSGAHEAFF. The DNA sequence is as follows: TGTGCCAGCAGCTCACGGTCAGGGGCCCATGAAGCTTTCTTT.